The rows below give T cell receptor beta chains drawn from one sample of a study of blood T cell repertoires in COVID-19. Clones were read by immunoSEQ multiplex PCR, and TCRdb kept only the in-frame ones, dropping some. This sample has around 290,000 clones; more than 75% occur once, and the top ten carry 2.6%. The sample consisted of PBMCs or T cells enriched from blood (not recorded which). All receptors come from a young woman who had recovered from COVID-19. Each CDR3 is given with its conserved first and last residue. The D gene is left open where the match is weak. Size tells how often a clone was seen (once, few, many) or the class of an expanded clone, and some rows leave it out.

abundance,j_gene,d_gene,v_gene,CDR3nt,CDR3aa
NA,TRBJ2-3,TRBD2,TRBV5-1,TGCGCCAGCAGCCTAAGGACTAGCGGGGCTAGTTCCAGCACAGATACGCAGTATTTT,CASSLRTSGASSSTDTQYF
NA,TRBJ2-1,TRBD1,TRBV19,TGTGCCAGTAGTTCGGGACAGGGGGGGAACAATGAGCAGTTCTTC,CASSSGQGGNNEQFF
NA,TRBJ2-7,TRBD1,TRBV5-5,TGTGCCAGCAGCTTCGGTCCCGACAGGGGTTCTGTCGAGCAGTACTTC,CASSFGPDRGSVEQYF
NA,TRBJ1-2,NA,TRBV5-8,TGTGCCAGCATAGTACGTCCTCTCTATGGCTACACCTTC,CASIVRPLYGYTF
NA,TRBJ1-1,NA,TRBV7-9,TGTGCCAGCAGCCTGGGACAGAACACTGAAGCTTTCTTT,CASSLGQNTEAFF
NA,TRBJ2-1,NA,TRBV30,TGTGCCTGGAGGTCGGTCGTGCAGTTCTTC,CAWRSVVQFF
NA,TRBJ2-7,TRBD1,TRBV6-5,TGTGCCAGCAGTCTGGACAGGGGTTACGAGCAGTACTTC,CASSLDRGYEQYF
NA,TRBJ1-1,TRBD1,TRBV12-3/TRBV12-4,TGTGCCAGCAGTTTTGGGACAGACGCTGAAGCTTTCTTT,CASSFGTDAEAFF
NA,TRBJ1-2,NA,TRBV11-2,TGTGCCAGCAGCTTAGGTCCGGGGGAGAGCTACACCTTC,CASSLGPGESYTF
once,TRBJ1-1,TRBD1,TRBV25-1,TGTGCCAGCAGTGGGATACAGGGGATTCCTGAAGCTTTCTTT,CASSGIQGIPEAFF
few,TRBJ2-1,NA,TRBV27,TGTGCCAGCAGTTCAATCAGCTCCTACAATGAGCAGTTCTTC,CASSSISSYNEQFF
NA,TRBJ1-1,NA,TRBV11-2,TGTGCCAGCAGCTTAGTGGCGGGGGGCGCGAACACTGAAGCTTTCTTT,CASSLVAGGANTEAFF
NA,TRBJ1-2,TRBD1,TRBV7-9,TGTGCCAGCAGCTCACAAAGACAGGGGGCTCTCTATGGCTACACCTTC,CASSSQRQGALYGYTF
NA,TRBJ1-2,NA,TRBV25-1,TGTGCCAGCAGTGAGGGCAGCTATGGCTACACCTTC,CASSEGSYGYTF
NA,TRBJ1-6,NA,TRBV4-2,TGTGCCAGCAGCCAGACTTCGGATTCACCCCTCCACTTT,CASSQTSDSPLHF
NA,TRBJ1-1,TRBD1,TRBV28,TGTGCCAGCACCATTGTCGGGACAGAGAACACTGAAGCTTTCTTT,CASTIVGTENTEAFF
NA,TRBJ2-5,NA,TRBV30,TGTGCCTGGAGTGTAGAGACTGACCAAGAGACCCAGTACTTC,CAWSVETDQETQYF
many,TRBJ1-1,NA,TRBV5-1,TGCGCCAGCAGACCCGGGGGGTTCACTGAAGCTTTCTTT,CASRPGGFTEAFF
NA,TRBJ1-6,NA,TRBV11-2,TGTGCCAGCAGCTTAGAAATGGCAGGGGTTTCACCCCTCCACTTT,CASSLEMAGVSPLHF
NA,TRBJ1-6,NA,TRBV4-3,TGCGCCAGCAGCCAAGCTGCCCGGGTCGGGAATTCACCCCTCCACTTT,CASSQAARVGNSPLHF
NA,TRBJ1-2,NA,TRBV12-5,TGTGCTGGGGGATATGTCCCCTACTCTGATACCGGGACATTTGGCTACACCTTC,CAGGYVPYSDTGTFGYTF
NA,TRBJ1-1,TRBD1,TRBV20-1,TGCAGTGCTAGTAAGGGACAGGGGACTGAAGCTTTCTTT,CSASKGQGTEAFF
NA,TRBJ2-5,TRBD1,TRBV5-4,TGTGCCAGCAGCTTGTTCGGGACAGGGGTAGAGACCCAGTACTTC,CASSLFGTGVETQYF
NA,TRBJ2-3,TRBD1,TRBV5-1,TGCGCCAGCAGCTCGACAGGGGAACAGACGGATACGCAGTATTTT,CASSSTGEQTDTQYF
NA,TRBJ2-2,NA,TRBV7-2,TGTGCCAGCAGTCAAGAGGGGAACACCGGGGAGCTGTTTTTT,CASSQEGNTGELFF
NA,TRBJ1-1,NA,TRBV27,TGTGCCAGCAGTTCTTACAGGGAGTACACTGAAGCTTTCTTT,CASSSYREYTEAFF
once,TRBJ2-2,NA,TRBV15,TGTGCCACCAGCATCTCCGCGCGCACCGGGGAGCTGTTTTTT,CATSISARTGELFF
NA,TRBJ2-5,TRBD2,TRBV9,TGTGCCAGCAGCGTAGCTCTGGGGGGGGAGGGGACCCAGTACTTC,CASSVALGGEGTQYF
NA,TRBJ2-7,TRBD1,TRBV7-9,TGTGCCAGCAGCGCAACTGGACAGGGATATTACGAGCAGTACTTC,CASSATGQGYYEQYF
NA,TRBJ1-5,NA,TRBV3-1/TRBV3-2,TGTGCCAGCAGCCAATCCAGATCCAATCAGCCCCAGCATTTT,CASSQSRSNQPQHF
NA,TRBJ1-2,NA,TRBV5-1,TGCGCCAGCAGCTTGGAGGGCAGGGCGGGAGATGGCTACACCTTC,CASSLEGRAGDGYTF
NA,TRBJ1-3,TRBD1,TRBV7-2,TGTGCCAGCAGCCTGTCGACAGGGGGTGTATCTGGAAACACCATATATTTT,CASSLSTGGVSGNTIYF
NA,TRBJ2-2,NA,TRBV15,TGTGCCACCAGCAGAGATCTTGCGCCTACGAACACCGGGGAGCTGTTTTTT,CATSRDLAPTNTGELFF
NA,TRBJ2-3,TRBD1,TRBV11-2,TGTGCCAGCAGCCGACAGGGCCGCACAGATACGCAGTATTTT,CASSRQGRTDTQYF
NA,TRBJ2-7,NA,TRBV6-5,TGTGCCAGCAGTTACTCTAGTGTCGGGACCTACGAGCAGTACTTC,CASSYSSVGTYEQYF
NA,TRBJ1-4,TRBD1,TRBV6-5,TGTGCCAGCAGTTATAGACAGGGTGGGGAAAAACTGTTTTTT,CASSYRQGGEKLFF
NA,TRBJ1-1,NA,TRBV27,TGTGCCAGCAGTTTATCGCGACAGTTACAGACTGAAGCTTTCTTT,CASSLSRQLQTEAFF
NA,TRBJ1-3,NA,TRBV27,TGTGCCAGCAGTCCTCGACAGAAAGTCTCTGGAAACACCATATATTTT,CASSPRQKVSGNTIYF
NA,TRBJ1-2,NA,TRBV6-5,TGTGCCAGCAAGCAGGGTCCCTATGGCTACACCTTC,CASKQGPYGYTF
NA,TRBJ2-7,TRBD1,TRBV5-1,TGCGCCAGCAGCTTGTACCTGGACAGGGTCCCCGAGCAGTACTTC,CASSLYLDRVPEQYF
NA,TRBJ1-1,TRBD1,TRBV25-1,TGTGCCAGCAGTGTATTGGACAGGGTGGCTGAAGCTTTCTTT,CASSVLDRVAEAFF
NA,TRBJ1-2,NA,TRBV27,TGTGCCAGCAGTCCGTTAAGTCAGTATAAGGGCTACACCTTC,CASSPLSQYKGYTF
few,TRBJ2-3,NA,TRBV5-1,TGCGCCAGCAGCCAAGATCCGGTCAGGGATACGCAGTATTTT,CASSQDPVRDTQYF
few,TRBJ1-5,TRBD1,TRBV15,TGTGCCACCAGCGGAACAGGGGGCAATCAGCCCCAGCATTTT,CATSGTGGNQPQHF
NA,TRBJ2-5,NA,TRBV21-1,TGTGCCAGCAGCAAATTTGAGCCACCCCAAGAGACCCAGTACTTC,CASSKFEPPQETQYF
NA,TRBJ2-1,NA,TRBV7-9,TGTGCCAGCAGCCCGCAGAGGAATGAGCAGTTCTTC,CASSPQRNEQFF
NA,TRBJ2-7,TRBD2,TRBV30,TGTGCCTGGAAAAACTGGGCGGGAGAGTCGTACTTC,CAWKNWAGESYF
once,TRBJ1-6,NA,TRBV9,TGTGCCAGCAGCGTAGGAGTACGAGTCTCCTATAATTCACCCCTCCACTTT,CASSVGVRVSYNSPLHF
NA,TRBJ2-7,TRBD2,TRBV10-3,TGTGCCATCAGTGAGTCGGGACTAGCAGGCTACGAGCAGTACTTC,CAISESGLAGYEQYF
NA,TRBJ1-3,NA,TRBV27,TGTGCCAGCAGTTTATCGGCTGGGGTTGAGGGAAGTCGAAACACCATATATTTT,CASSLSAGVEGSRNTIYF
NA,TRBJ1-2,NA,TRBV10-2,TGCGCCAGCAGTGAGACGGTGATCTATGGCTACACCTTC,CASSETVIYGYTF
NA,TRBJ2-3,TRBD1,TRBV3-1/TRBV3-2,TGTGCCAGCAGCCAAGACCACAGGGGGCGCCCGCAGTATTTT,CASSQDHRGRPQYF
NA,TRBJ1-1,NA,TRBV27,TGTGCCAGCAGTCCACCGGGAGCTGAAGCTTTCTTT,CASSPPGAEAFF
NA,TRBJ1-2,TRBD1,TRBV28,TGTGCCAGCAGGGAGACAGGGGGCAACTATGGCTACACCTTC,CASRETGGNYGYTF
NA,TRBJ1-2,TRBD1,TRBV19,TGTGCCAGTAGTATGGACAGGCTCCGGCTCGGCGGCTACACCTTC,CASSMDRLRLGGYTF
NA,TRBJ2-1,TRBD1,TRBV11-3,TGTGCCAGCAGCTCCACAGGGGTACATGAGCAGTTCTTC,CASSSTGVHEQFF